This TCR beta chain was obtained from a study of post-analysis software for immune sequencing data. Looking at the study overall: Included courses were relapsing-remitting and secondary progressive multiple sclerosis; progressive-relapsing multiple sclerosis was also included. Regarding the study as a whole: In multiple sclerosis, normalized Chao1 diversity was significantly below that of controls. Clustering by F measure revealed strong co-clustering among samples prepared together in one batch. Elevated frequency relative to controls characterized roughly 5 TRBV segments in patients, TRBV5-6, TRBV5-1 and TRBV20-1 among them.

With regard to this clonotype: The antigen is unknown.

The J segment lost 7 bases and the V segment lost 5 bases, leaving 11 bases of the junction unmatched. The CDR3 extends over 16 amino acids. CDR1 is SEHNR, CDR2 FQNEAQ, per germline (reference sequence). Unique molecular identifiers were present in the TCR beta cDNA libraries. The T cell input of about 0.85 to 10 million gave a few hundred thousand cDNA molecules. TCRdb passed the PCR reads through MiXCR, listing each CDR3 protein once. Of about half a million distinct CDR3 sequences in the sample, about a third were seen once. This chain joins TRBV7-9 and TRBJ2-2, with 9 nucleotides matching TRBD1. The sequencing input was blood. This TCR derives from a girl aged 2-17 years with multiple sclerosis. The CDR3 spells CASSPTADRGSGELFF. The CDR3 DNA sequence: TGTGCCAGCAGCCCGACTGCGGACAGGGGAAGCGGGGAGCTGTTTTTT.